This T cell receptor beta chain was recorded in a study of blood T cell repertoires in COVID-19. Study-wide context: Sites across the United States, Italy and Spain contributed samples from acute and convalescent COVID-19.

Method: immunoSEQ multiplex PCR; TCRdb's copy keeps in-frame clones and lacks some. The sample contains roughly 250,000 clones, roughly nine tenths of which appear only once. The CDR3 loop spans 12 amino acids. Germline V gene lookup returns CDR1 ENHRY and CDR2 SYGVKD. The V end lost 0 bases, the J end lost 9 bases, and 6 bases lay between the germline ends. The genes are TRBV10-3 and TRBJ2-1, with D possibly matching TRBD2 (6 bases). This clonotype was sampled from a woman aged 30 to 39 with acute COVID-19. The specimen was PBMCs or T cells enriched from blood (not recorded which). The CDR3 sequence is CAISESGSEQFF. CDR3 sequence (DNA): TGTGCCATCAGTGAGTCCGGGAGTGAGCAGTTCTTC.